This paragraph reports one T cell receptor beta chain. Authors' processing steps: Counts of nucleated cells, estimated from reference gene primer amplification, were obtained. Using immunoSEQ multiplex PCR, the repertoire was profiled, and TCRdb retains in-frame clones only, with some absent. V and J calls and clone size are given by that table; D and trimming were obtained from the DNA. This table has under 250,000 clones, 89% appearing once. Germline assignment: CDR1 LNHNV and CDR2 YYDKDF (reference sequence). The CDR3 sequence is 14 residues long. J gave up 9 bases and V 4 bases, and 7 bases lay outside the gene matches. These data come from a study of blood T cell repertoires in COVID-19. In the study overall: The United States, Italy and Spain provided the acute and convalescent COVID-19 samples. T cells, B-cell-depleted T cells, or PBMCs supplied cDNA or gDNA.

The J gene is TRBJ2-7, the V gene TRBV15; 12 bases line up with TRBD1. The receptor was isolated from a man in his sixties who had recovered from COVID-19. The sequenced sample was peripheral blood. The CDR3 loop reads CATSKGQGAKVQYF. The CDR3 nucleotides are TGTGCCACCAGCAAGGGACAGGGGGCTAAAGTGCAGTACTTC.